What follows describes a single T cell receptor beta chain. As yet, its antigen is unknown. Each TRB cDNA library was prepared by 5' RACE (with UMI labels). From the 5' RACE reads, TCRdb lists one entry per CDR3 protein and no DNA. Recorded for this sample: over 95,000 distinct CDR3 sequences. This sample was included in a study of CXCR3-negative and CXCR3-positive naive CD8 T cells. Whole-study findings and limits: TCR interaction strength was inferred from TRB CDR3 physicochemistry, as CD5 matched across naive subsets. Memory CD8+ T cell repertoires were far less diverse than both naive subsets. TRB CDR3s of CXCR3-positive naive cells were more hydrophobic than those of CXCR3-negative naive cells.

The sorter processed each CD8+ T cell subset in triplicate at some 300,000 cells apiece. Germline V CDR1 and CDR2: SGHRS, YFSETQ. The CDR3 runs 13 residues. The chain joins TRBV5-1 to TRBJ1-2. Sequencing was done on a sample of naive CXCR3+ CD8+ T cells from blood. Indicated subset: CD45RO-CCR7+CD27+CD95- naive CD8+ T cells expressing CXCR3 (TNR3+). The receptor's source is a human donor in good health. Some clones in this sample may be carry-over from other donors' samples. CDR3 loop: CASSFGGDYGYTF. The complete variable domain, with remaining parts taken from reference TRBV5-1 and TRBJ1-2, reads KAGVTQTPRYLIKTRGQQVTLSCSPISGHRSVSWYQQTPGQGLQFLFEYFSETQRNKGNFPGRFSGRQFSNSRSEMNVSTLELGDSALYLCASSFGGDYGYTFGSGTRLTVV.